The 28 T cell receptor beta chains reported below all come from one sample, sequenced in a study of radiotherapy plus CTLA-4 blockade in lung cancer. The protocol was immunoSEQ multiplex PCR, while the TCRdb copy is restricted to in-frame clones and leaves out a portion. The sample yields 60,000 to 75,000 clones, approximately 79% seen once. The material was peripheral blood, obtained from a patient treated with radiotherapy plus ipilimumab. The source of these receptors is a human donor with non-small cell lung cancer whose response to radiotherapy plus ipilimumab could not be evaluated. Some clones in this sample may be carry-over from other donors' samples.

This clone was recorded only once. The chain joins TRBV5-1 to TRBJ2-1, with D possibly being TRBD1 (6 bases). The CDR3 contains 15 residues. Trimming shortened V by 0 bases and J by 2 bases, and 9 bases separated the two germline ends. CDR1 and CDR2 from the germline V gene are SGHRS and YFSETQ. The CDR3 protein is CASSLGGTTYNEQFF. CDR3 nucleotides: TGCGCCAGCAGCTTGGGGGGGACAACCTACAATGAGCAGTTCTTC.

The chain uses TRBV29-1 and TRBJ2-5; no definite D call. The CDR3 runs to 11 residues. The V end was cut by 3 bases, the J end by 5 bases, with 7 bases between. The V gene's germline CDR1 is SQVTM and CDR2 ANQGSEA. For the CDR3, the DNA is TGCAGCGTTGACGGCAGGGAGACCCAGTACTTC. Protein product: CSVDGRETQYF.

J is TRBJ2-7 and V is TRBV5-8, with 10 bases aligning to TRBD2. Germline V gene lookup returns CDR1 SGHTS and CDR2 YDEGEE. The CDR3 sequence is 18 residues long. Trimming at V came to 4 bases and at J to 3 bases, leaving 16 bases not matched to a gene. The CDR3, as DNA: TGTGCCAGCAGCCTACCGTCTCCATATAGCGGGGGGATCTACGAGCAGTACTTC. It specifies CASSLPSPYSGGIYEQYF.

The rearrangement joins TRBV30 to TRBJ1-4; D perhaps matches TRBD1 (5 bases). CDR1 and CDR2 (germline): GTSNPN, SVGIG (reference sequence). The ends were cut back, 0 bases at V and 3 bases at J, with 8 bases in the middle. This CDR3 spans 14 amino acids. CDR3 in amino acids: CAWSVWGANEKLFF. DNA of the CDR3: TGTGCCTGGAGTGTGTGGGGGGCTAATGAAAAACTGTTTTTT.

This rearrangement joins TRBV7-2 to TRBJ1-3, with TRBD1 matching over 9 bases. V shed 11 bases and J 4 bases; nucleotides not matched to a gene: 9. The CDR3 is 14 amino acids. Germline loops: CDR1 SGHTA, CDR2 FQGNSA. CDR3 region: CAGSTGTGGNTIYF. CDR3 DNA: TGTGCCGGATCAACCGGGACAGGGGGAAACACCATATATTTT. The full variable domain, completed using reference TRBV7-2 and TRBJ1-3, is GAGVSQSPSNKVTEKGKDVELRCDPISGHTALYWYRQSLGQGLEFLIYFQGNSAPDKSGLPSDRFSAERTGGSVSTLTIQRTQQEDSAVYLCAGSTGTGGNTIYFGEGSWLTVV.

This chain uses TRBV6-6 with TRBJ2-7; perhaps TRBD1 as D (5 bases). Germline values: CDR1 MNHNY, CDR2 SVGAGI (reference sequence). With 6 bases removed from V and 2 bases from J, the gap between germline ends came to 8 bases. The CDR3 consists of 12 residues. The CDR3 DNA reads TGTGCCAGCAGACAGGTAACCTACGAGCAGTACTTC. It encodes CASRQVTYEQYF.

The rearrangement uses TRBV7-2 and TRBJ2-5, with D possibly TRBD1 on 5 matching bases. Trimming pared 1 base from V and 4 bases from J, leaving 10 bases between. From germline, CDR1 is SGHTA and CDR2 FQGNSA. The CDR3 is 14 residues long. Here the CDR3 DNA reads TGTGCCAGCAGCTTAGGGCCAGGGATAGAGACCCAGTACTTC. As protein: CASSLGPGIETQYF.

The chain employs TRBV30 and TRBJ2-1; weak D call: TRBD2 (6 bases). Germline V gene data show CDR1 as GTSNPN and CDR2 as SVGIG (reference sequence). The CDR3 has 15 amino acids. Deletions cut 0 bases from V and 6 bases from J, with 15 bases between. CDR3: CAWSVLSYGGNEQFF. The CDR3 DNA follows: TGTGCCTGGAGTGTACTAAGTTACGGGGGCAATGAGCAGTTCTTC. The whole variable domain, remainder taken from reference TRBV30 and TRBJ2-1, is SQTIHQWPATLVQPVGSPLSLECTVEGTSNPNLYWYRQAAGRGLQLLFYSVGIGQISSEVPQNLSASRPQDRQFILSSKKLLLSDSGFYLCAWSVLSYGGNEQFFGPGTRLTVL.

The rearrangement links TRBV4-3 to TRBJ2-1; D is uncertain. Trimming left V 0 bases short and J 4 bases short, with 13 bases between. The CDR3 has 16 amino acids. Germline V lookup: CDR1 LGHNA, CDR2 YSLEER. The CDR3 region has the DNA TGCGCCAGCAGCCAAGATTGGGCTGGATCGTACAATGAGCAGTTCTTC. This translates into CASSQDWAGSYNEQFF.

V and J are TRBV19 and TRBJ1-5; D is unresolved. The V gene's germline CDR1 is LNHDA and CDR2 SQIVND (reference sequence). The CDR3 is 16 amino acids. With 5 bases removed from V and 0 bases from J, the gap between germline ends came to 14 bases. The CDR3 sequence: CASSGHAGYSNQPQHF. The DNA for the CDR3 is TGTGCCAGTAGTGGTCATGCGGGTTATAGCAATCAGCCCCAGCATTTT.

The chain recombines TRBV5-1 with TRBJ2-3; 8 nucleotides line up with TRBD1. The germline CDR1 and CDR2 sequences are SGHRS and YFSETQ. This CDR3 is 15 amino acids long. The J segment lost 2 bases and the V segment lost 1 base, leaving 3 bases of the junction unmatched. CDR3: CASSLIQGDTDTQYF. The CDR3 DNA is TGCGCCAGCAGCTTGATACAGGGGGACACAGATACGCAGTATTTT.

The rearrangement links TRBV12-5 to TRBJ2-5, with 9 nucleotides matching TRBD1. Germline V gene sequence: CDR1 LGHNT, CDR2 FRNRAP. This CDR3 spans 12 amino acids. After removal of 4 bases from V and 9 bases from J, the junction contained 3 bases not matched to a gene. The CDR3 DNA sequence: TGTGCTAGTGGTTGGGGACAGGGTCCCCAGTACTTC. Amino acid sequence: CASGWGQGPQYF.

The V and J genes are TRBV29-1 and TRBJ1-1, with TRBD1 as a possible D gene (5 bases). Germline CDR1 and CDR2: SQVTM and ANQGSEA. This CDR3 region has 13 residues. The V gene lost 7 bases and the J gene lost 4 bases, with 16 bases spanning the gap. DNA for the CDR3: TGCAGCGGCGGTCGACGCGGGGGCACTGAAGCTTTCTTT. It encodes CSGGRRGGTEAFF. The entire variable domain, with the rest obtained from reference TRBV29-1 and TRBJ1-1, is as follows: SAVISQKPSRDICQRGTSLTIQCQVDSQVTMMFWYRQQPGQSLTLIATANQGSEATYESGFVIDKFPISRPNLTFSTLTVSNMSPEDSSIYLCSGGRRGGTEAFFGQGTRLTVV.

The rearrangement links TRBV7-9 to TRBJ2-2; D not resolved. CDR3 size: 12 residues. Germline V gene data show CDR1 as SEHNR and CDR2 as FQNEAQ (reference sequence). V lost 5 bases and J lost 5, with 6 bases in between. The DNA for the CDR3 is TGTGCCAGCAGCGAGTGGACCGGGGAGCTGTTTTTT. As protein: CASSEWTGELFF.

The chain is built from TRBV29-1 and TRBJ1-2; no firm D call. Germline values: CDR1 SQVTM, CDR2 ANQGSEA. The CDR3 is 15 residues long. Between the trimmed V and J ends, which lost 3 bases and 6 bases, there was a span of 20 bases. This CDR3 is CSVEEWQRFKDGYTF. The DNA for the CDR3 is TGCAGCGTTGAGGAGTGGCAGCGTTTTAAGGATGGCTACACCTTC.

The chain combines TRBV5-1 with TRBJ1-5; the D gene is possibly TRBD1 (6 bases). The V and J ends lost 1 base and 3 bases respectively, with 11 bases between them. The CDR3 spans 15 residues. Per the germline V gene, CDR1 is SGHRS and CDR2 is YFSETQ. CDR3 loop: CASSLSTGINQPQHF. Written as DNA, the CDR3 is TGCGCCAGCAGCTTGAGTACAGGGATCAATCAGCCCCAGCATTTT.

This clone came up once. The chain uses TRBV11-3 and TRBJ2-5; D may be TRBD1 (6 bases). Germline V gene lookup returns CDR1 SGHNT and CDR2 YENEEA. Trimming removed 5 bases from V and 2 bases from J, with 15 bases in between. The CDR3 is 15 amino acids. CDR3 region: CASSGGRGWQETQYF. The DNA for the CDR3 is TGTGCCAGCAGCGGAGGCAGGGGTTGGCAAGAGACCCAGTACTTC.

This chain links TRBV28 with TRBJ1-2; a possible D gene is TRBD1 (5 bases). Trimming stripped 6 bases from V and 8 bases from J, with 10 bases between. Germline values: CDR1 MDHEN, CDR2 SYDVKM. The CDR3 runs 11 residues. Here the CDR3 DNA reads TGTGCCAGCAGGTCAGGGATCGGCTACACCTTC. It encodes CASRSGIGYTF.

This clone has just one count. V gene TRBV2 combines with J gene TRBJ1-5; TRBD1 aligns across 7 bases. Trimming removed 5 bases from V and 11 bases from J; junction bases left unmatched: 3. This CDR3 is 11 amino acids long. Germline values: CDR1 SNHLY, CDR2 FYNNEI. In DNA, the CDR3 is TGTGCCAGCAGTTATGGACAGGCCCAGCATTTT. Translated: CASSYGQAQHF. The variable domain in full, with the rest retrieved from reference TRBV2 and TRBJ1-5, is EPEVTQTPSHQVTQMGQEVILRCVPISNHLYFYWYRQILGQKVEFLVSFYNNEISEKSEIFDDQFSVERPDGSNFTLKIRSTKLEDSAMYFCASSYGQAQHFGDGTRLSIL.

The V gene is TRBV19, the J gene TRBJ2-2; TRBD1 aligns across 8 bases. The CDR3 totals 15 residues. V gave up 2 bases and J gave up 2 bases; unmatched junction bases: 1. Germline V CDR1 and CDR2: LNHDA, SQIVND (reference sequence). CDR3 DNA sequence: TGTGCCAGTAGTATACAGGGGGCTAACACCGGGGAGCTGTTTTTT. Its protein product is CASSIQGANTGELFF.

V gene TRBV2 combines with J gene TRBJ1-3, with D maybe TRBD1 (6 bases). Trimming removed 5 bases from V and 0 bases from J, with 11 bases in between. CDR3 length: 15 residues. In germline, CDR1 is SNHLY, CDR2 FYNNEI. CDR3 sequence: CASSPDRYSGNTIYF. The CDR3 DNA follows: TGTGCCAGCAGTCCTGACAGGTACTCTGGAAACACCATATATTTT.

The chain carries TRBV28 and TRBJ1-5; 9 nucleotides agree with TRBD1. V was pared by 6 bases and J by 7 bases, with 7 bases of the junction left unmatched. The germline CDR1 and CDR2 sequences are MDHEN and SYDVKM. This CDR3 spans 14 amino acids. For the CDR3, the DNA is TGTGCCAGCAGACAAGGACAGGGGCGACAGCCCCAGCATTTT. Its protein product is CASRQGQGRQPQHF.

Only a few counts were recorded for this clone. The chain couples TRBV10-3 to TRBJ1-2; 8 positions match TRBD1. CDR3 size: 15 residues. Losses at the gene ends were 4 bases for V and 5 bases for J; bases not matched to a gene: 9. The germline V gene encodes CDR1 ENHRY and CDR2 SYGVKD. CDR3 in DNA: TGTGCCATCAGTGTCGAGGGGACAGGAGATTATGGCTACACCTTC. It codes for CAISVEGTGDYGYTF.

As to this clone: Other DNA sequences in the same sample also yield this CDR3. The chain carries TRBV6-5 and TRBJ2-7, with 9 bases aligning to TRBD1. J was trimmed by 6 bases and V by 6 bases; bases with no gene match: 6. The CDR3 loop spans 13 amino acids. Germline CDR1 is MNHEY and CDR2 is SVGAGI. CDR3 loop: CASSLGQGSEQYF. CDR3 nucleotides: TGTGCCAGCAGCCTTGGACAGGGGAGCGAGCAGTACTTC.

The chain carries TRBV5-1 and TRBJ2-6; the D is unclear. V dropped 3 bases and J dropped 0 bases, with 7 bases sitting between them. Germline V gene sequence: CDR1 SGHRS, CDR2 YFSETQ. This CDR3 has 15 residues. CDR3 sequence (DNA): TGCGCCAGCAGCTCCAGACACTCTGGGGCCAACGTCCTGACTTTC. It encodes CASSSRHSGANVLTF.

The gene calls are TRBV28 and TRBJ2-7; perhaps TRBD1 as D (5 bases). The CDR3 has 13 amino acids. The V gene's germline CDR1 is MDHEN and CDR2 SYDVKM. V lost 5 bases, J lost 3 bases, and 11 bases lay in between. CDR3 sequence (DNA): TGTGCCAGCAGTCCCCCAGGGTTCTACGAGCAGTACTTC. This sequence encodes CASSPPGFYEQYF. The whole variable domain, filled in from reference TRBV28 and TRBJ2-7, reads DVKVTQSSRYLVKRTGEKVFLECVQDMDHENMFWYRQDPGLGLRLIYFSYDVKMKEKGDIPEGYSVSREKKERFSLILESASTNQTSMYLCASSPPGFYEQYFGPGTRLTVT.

The V call is TRBV27, the J call TRBJ2-5; 11 bases fit TRBD2. Germline CDR1 and CDR2: MNHEY and SMNVEV (reference sequence). Trimming took 6 bases from V and 7 from J; bases not matched to a gene: 10. The CDR3 contains 15 residues. CDR3 loop: CASRTSGGRRGTQYF. CDR3 nucleotide sequence: TGTGCCAGCAGAACTAGCGGGGGACGAAGAGGGACCCAGTACTTC.

This clone showed up just a few times. This chain uses TRBV7-8 with TRBJ2-3; TRBD1 aligns across 9 bases. This CDR3 is built from 15 residues. V dropped 5 bases and J dropped 5; count of bases not matched to a gene: 8. Germline V gene sequence: CDR1 SGHVS, CDR2 FQNEAQ. Here the CDR3 DNA reads TGTGCCAGCAGCGGCGGACAGGGGAAAGGAGATACGCAGTATTTT. Translation gives CASSGGQGKGDTQYF.